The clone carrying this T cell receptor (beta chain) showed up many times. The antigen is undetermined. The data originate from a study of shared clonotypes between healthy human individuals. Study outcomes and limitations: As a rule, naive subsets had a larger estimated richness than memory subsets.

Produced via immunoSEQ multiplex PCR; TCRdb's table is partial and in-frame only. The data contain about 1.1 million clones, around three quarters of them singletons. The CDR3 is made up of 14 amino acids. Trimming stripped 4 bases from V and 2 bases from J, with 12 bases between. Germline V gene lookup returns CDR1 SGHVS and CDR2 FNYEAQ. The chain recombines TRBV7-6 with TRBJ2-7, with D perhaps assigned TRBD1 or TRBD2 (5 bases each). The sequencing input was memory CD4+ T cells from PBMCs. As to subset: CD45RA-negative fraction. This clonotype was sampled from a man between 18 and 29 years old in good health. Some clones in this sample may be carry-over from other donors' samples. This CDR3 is CASSSLGTAYEQYF. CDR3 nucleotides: TGTGCCAGCAGCTCCCTGGGGACGGCCTACGAGCAGTACTTC.